What follows is one T cell receptor (beta chain) and its context. TCRdb independently ran MiXCR on the 5' RACE reads; one entry per CDR3 protein. The sample has 35,000 to 40,000 distinct CDR3 sequences, approximately 15% seen once. This specimen comes from a study of CD8 T cells in ankylosing spondylitis. In germline, CDR1 is DFQATT, CDR2 SNEGSKA (reference sequence). The V segment lost 5 bases and the J segment 2 bases; nucleotides outside the gene matches: 5. The length of the CDR3 is 14 residues. The chain is built from TRBV20-1 and TRBJ2-2; the match to TRBD2 covers 7 bases. The source is a male donor with ankylosing spondylitis or in good health (not recorded which). Specimen: blood. This chain's CDR3 is CSALRLANTGELFF. The CDR3 bases are TGCAGTGCTCTTCGACTAGCCAACACCGGGGAGCTGTTTTTT.